This T cell receptor beta chain was observed in a study of preoperative IRX-2 immunotherapy in early breast cancer. Repertoires were generated with immunoSEQ multiplex PCR, while TCRdb's copy carries only in-frame clones and drops some. The sample has more than 20,000 clones, 65% to 85% seen once. Treatment meaning: preoperative locoregional IRX-2 cytokine immunotherapy. Samples came from a phase Ib trial of preoperative locoregional IRX-2 cytokine immunotherapy. Germline V gene data show CDR1 as SGHNT and CDR2 as YENEEA. The V and J ends lost 5 bases and 2 bases, in that order; junction bases with no gene match: 6. This CDR3 comprises 16 residues.

Source: lymph node tissue, taken before IRX-2 immunotherapy. V and J are TRBV11-3 and TRBJ2-7; 13 nucleotides match TRBD2. The TCR originated in a human donor with breast cancer. The CDR3: CASSPGTSGEAYEQYF. Here the CDR3 DNA reads TGTGCCAGCAGCCCCGGGACTAGCGGGGAGGCCTACGAGCAGTACTTC.